A single TCR beta chain is shown here with its context. Sequencing used immunoSEQ multiplex PCR; TCRdb keeps in-frame clones, though not all of them. The table has 550,000 to 750,000 clones, 92% seen once. The CDR3 spans 16 residues. From germline, CDR1 is LNHDA and CDR2 SQIVND (reference sequence). With 6 bases removed from V and 4 bases from J, the gap between germline ends came to 18 bases. This specimen comes from a study of shared clonotypes between healthy human individuals. CD8 cells regarded as naive lacked CD45RO, were positively chosen for CCR7, and omitted terminally differentiated effector memory CD45RA+ cells.

Sequenced input: naive CD8+ T cells sorted from blood. The gene calls are TRBV19 and TRBJ2-2; D is possibly TRBD2 (5 bases). This clonotype originated in a man in his thirties or forties in good health. The CDR3 loop reads CASSTLGFSGTGELFF. The DNA for the CDR3 is TGTGCCAGTAGCACCCTCGGATTCAGCGGCACCGGGGAGCTGTTTTTT.